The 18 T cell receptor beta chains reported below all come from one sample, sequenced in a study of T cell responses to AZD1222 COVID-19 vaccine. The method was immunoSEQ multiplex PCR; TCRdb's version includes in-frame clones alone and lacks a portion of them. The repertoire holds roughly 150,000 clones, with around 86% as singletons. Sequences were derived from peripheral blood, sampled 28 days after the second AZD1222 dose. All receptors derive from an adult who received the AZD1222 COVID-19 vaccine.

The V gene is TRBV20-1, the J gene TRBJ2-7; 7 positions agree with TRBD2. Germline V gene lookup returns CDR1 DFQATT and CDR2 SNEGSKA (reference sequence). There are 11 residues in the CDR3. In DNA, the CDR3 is TGCAGTGCTCCTAGCCCCAGCGGGGCCGGGGTC. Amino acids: CSAPSPSGAGV.

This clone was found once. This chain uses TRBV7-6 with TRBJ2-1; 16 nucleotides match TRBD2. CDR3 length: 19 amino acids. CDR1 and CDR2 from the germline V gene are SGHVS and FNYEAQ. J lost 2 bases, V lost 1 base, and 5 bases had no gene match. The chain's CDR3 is CASSLEGLAGGYTYNEQFF. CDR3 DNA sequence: TGTGCCAGCAGCTTAGAGGGACTAGCGGGAGGGTACACCTACAATGAGCAGTTCTTC. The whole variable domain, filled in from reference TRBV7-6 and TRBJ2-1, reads GAGVSQSPRYKVTKRGQDVALRCDPISGHVSLYWYRQALGQGPEFLTYFNYEAQQDKSGLPNDRFSAERPEGSISTLTIQRTEQRDSAMYRCASSLEGLAGGYTYNEQFFGPGTRLTVL.

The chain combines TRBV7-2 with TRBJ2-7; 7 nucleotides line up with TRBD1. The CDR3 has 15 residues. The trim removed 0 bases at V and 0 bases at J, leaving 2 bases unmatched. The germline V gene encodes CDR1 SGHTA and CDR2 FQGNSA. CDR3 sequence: CASSLARDSSYEQYF. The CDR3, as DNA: TGTGCCAGCAGCTTAGCACGGGACAGCTCCTACGAGCAGTACTTC.

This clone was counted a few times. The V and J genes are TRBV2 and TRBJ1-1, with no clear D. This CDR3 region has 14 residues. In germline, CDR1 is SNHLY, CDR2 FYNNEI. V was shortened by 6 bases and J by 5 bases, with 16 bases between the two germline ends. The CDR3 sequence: CASSADGPRTEAFF. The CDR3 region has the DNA TGTGCCAGCAGCGCTGACGGCCCGAGAACTGAAGCTTTCTTT.

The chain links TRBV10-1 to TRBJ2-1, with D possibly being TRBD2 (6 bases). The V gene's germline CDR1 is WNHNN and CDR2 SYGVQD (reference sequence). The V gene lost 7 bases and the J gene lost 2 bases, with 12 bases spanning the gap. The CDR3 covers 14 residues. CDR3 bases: TGCGCCAGCAACCCAGCGGGTACCTACAATGAGCAGTTCTTC. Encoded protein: CASNPAGTYNEQFF.

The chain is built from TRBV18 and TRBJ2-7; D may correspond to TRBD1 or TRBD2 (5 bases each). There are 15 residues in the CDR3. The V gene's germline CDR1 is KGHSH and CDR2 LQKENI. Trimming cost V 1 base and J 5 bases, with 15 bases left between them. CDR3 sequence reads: CASSPRPRGGNEQYF. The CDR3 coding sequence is TGTGCCAGCTCACCACGACCACGGGGCGGCAACGAGCAGTACTTC.

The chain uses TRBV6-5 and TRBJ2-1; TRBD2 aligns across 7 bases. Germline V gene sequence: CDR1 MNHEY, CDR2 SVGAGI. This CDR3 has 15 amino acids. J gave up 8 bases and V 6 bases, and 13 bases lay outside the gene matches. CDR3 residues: CASSYPRGDGDEQFF. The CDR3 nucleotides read TGTGCCAGCAGCTACCCTCGGGGGGACGGGGATGAGCAGTTCTTC.

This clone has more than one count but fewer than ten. CDR3 sequence: CASSLVGGSGNTIYF. The CDR3 DNA is TGTGCCAGCAGCTTAGTGGGCGGCTCTGGAAACACCATATATTTT. The chain links TRBV7-8 to TRBJ1-3, with D hard to call. V was pared by 1 base and J by 0 bases, with 7 bases between. Germline V gene lookup returns CDR1 SGHVS and CDR2 FQNEAQ. The CDR3 totals 15 residues.

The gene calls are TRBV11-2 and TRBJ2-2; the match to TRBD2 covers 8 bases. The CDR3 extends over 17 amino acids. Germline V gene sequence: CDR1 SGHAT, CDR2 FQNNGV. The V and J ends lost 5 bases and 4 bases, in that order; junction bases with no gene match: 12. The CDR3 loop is CASSQRGGTSLTGELFF. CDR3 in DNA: TGTGCCAGCAGCCAAAGGGGCGGGACTAGTCTCACCGGGGAGCTGTTTTTT.

CDR3 residues: CASTRTAPGNSPLHF. The CDR3 nucleotides are TGCGCCAGCACCAGGACGGCCCCCGGGAATTCACCCCTCCACTTT. This chain uses TRBV5-1 with TRBJ1-6; no reliable D call. Per germline, CDR1 SGHRS and CDR2 YFSETQ. V was shortened by 6 bases and J by 7 bases, with 17 bases between the two germline ends. The CDR3 runs 15 residues. The full variable domain, with the rest looked up from reference TRBV5-1 and TRBJ1-6, is KAGVTQTPRYLIKTRGQQVTLSCSPISGHRSVSWYQQTPGQGLQFLFEYFSETQRNKGNFPGRFSGRQFSNSRSEMNVSTLELGDSALYLCASTRTAPGNSPLHFGNGTRLTVT.

The CDR3 protein is CAPPGLGNLEQYF. The CDR3 DNA reads TGTGCCCCCCCCGGGCTAGGGAACTTAGAGCAGTACTTC. The J gene is TRBJ2-7, the V gene TRBV21-1. TRBV21-1 corresponds to a pseudogene. The CDR3 runs to 13 residues.

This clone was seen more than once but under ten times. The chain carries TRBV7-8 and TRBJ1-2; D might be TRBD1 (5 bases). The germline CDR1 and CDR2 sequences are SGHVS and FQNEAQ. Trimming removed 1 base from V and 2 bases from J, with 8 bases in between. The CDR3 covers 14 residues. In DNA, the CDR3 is TGTGCCAGCAGCTTAGAATGGGGGAACTATGGCTACACCTTC. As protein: CASSLEWGNYGYTF.

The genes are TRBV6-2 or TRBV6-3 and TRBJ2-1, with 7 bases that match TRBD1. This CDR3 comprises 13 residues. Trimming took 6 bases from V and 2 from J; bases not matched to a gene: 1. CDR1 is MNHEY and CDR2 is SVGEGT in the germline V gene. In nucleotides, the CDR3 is TGTGCCAGCAGCAGGGGGACCTACAATGAGCAGTTCTTC. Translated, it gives CASSRGTYNEQFF.

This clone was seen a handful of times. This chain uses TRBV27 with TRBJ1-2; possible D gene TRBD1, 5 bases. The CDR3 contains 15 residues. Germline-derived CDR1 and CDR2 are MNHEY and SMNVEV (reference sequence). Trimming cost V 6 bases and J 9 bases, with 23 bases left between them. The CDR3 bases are TGTGCCAGCAGAACCTACCAGGGAAAAGAAATTCGCTACACCTTC. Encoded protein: CASRTYQGKEIRYTF.

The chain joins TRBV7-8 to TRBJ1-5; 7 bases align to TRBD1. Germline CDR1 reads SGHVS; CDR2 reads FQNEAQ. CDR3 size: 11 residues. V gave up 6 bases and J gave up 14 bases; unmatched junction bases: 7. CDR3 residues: CASSRQGDKHF. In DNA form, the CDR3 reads TGTGCCAGCAGTCGACAGGGCGATAAGCATTTT.

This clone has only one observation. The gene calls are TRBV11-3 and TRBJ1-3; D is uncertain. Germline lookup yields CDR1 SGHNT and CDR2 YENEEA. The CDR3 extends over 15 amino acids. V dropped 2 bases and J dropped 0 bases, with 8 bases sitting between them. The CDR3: CASSLRRNSGNTIYF. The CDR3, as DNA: TGTGCCAGCAGCTTAAGAAGGAACTCTGGAAACACCATATATTTT.

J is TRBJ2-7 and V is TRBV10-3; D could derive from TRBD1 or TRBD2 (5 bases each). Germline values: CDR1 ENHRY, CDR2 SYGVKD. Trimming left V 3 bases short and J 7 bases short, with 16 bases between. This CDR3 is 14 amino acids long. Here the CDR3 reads CAISDGTGRGEQYF. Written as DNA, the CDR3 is TGTGCCATCAGTGATGGGACCGGGCGAGGGGAGCAGTACTTC.

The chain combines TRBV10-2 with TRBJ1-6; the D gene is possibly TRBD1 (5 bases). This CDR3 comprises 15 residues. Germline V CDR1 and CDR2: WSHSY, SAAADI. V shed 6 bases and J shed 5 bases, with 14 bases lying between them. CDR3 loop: CASRDAGRNNSPLHF. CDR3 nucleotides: TGCGCCAGCAGGGATGCGGGACGGAATAATTCACCCCTCCACTTT.